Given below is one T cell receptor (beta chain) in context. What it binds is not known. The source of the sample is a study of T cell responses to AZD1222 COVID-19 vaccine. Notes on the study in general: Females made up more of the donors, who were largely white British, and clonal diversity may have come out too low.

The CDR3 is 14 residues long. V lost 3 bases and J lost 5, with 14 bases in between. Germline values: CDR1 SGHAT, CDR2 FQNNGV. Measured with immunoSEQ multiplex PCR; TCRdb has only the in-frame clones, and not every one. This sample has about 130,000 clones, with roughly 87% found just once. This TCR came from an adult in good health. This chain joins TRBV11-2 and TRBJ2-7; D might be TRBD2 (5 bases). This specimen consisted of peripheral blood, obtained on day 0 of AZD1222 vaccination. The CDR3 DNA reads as TGTGCCAGCAGCTTGCGCGTCGCGCGGGACGAGCAGTACTTC. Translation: CASSLRVARDEQYF.